This T cell receptor (beta chain) was identified in a study of radiotherapy plus CTLA-4 blockade in lung cancer (dated by TCRdb to 2016 to 2019). Notes on the research overall: Objective responses were observed in 18% of enrolled patients, and disease control was achieved in 31%. Here is what the overall study found, with its caveats: Early dynamic changes in blood T cell clones, together with increased serum interferon-beta after radiation, were reported as the strongest predictors of response. After treatment with radiotherapy and ipilimumab, TCR clones that came from tumors expanded in the peripheral blood.

For this clone: No cognate antigen has been identified for it. No base quality values were provided; no much bigger clone lies one nucleotide off.

Focal radiation therapy combined with CTLA-4 blockade (ipilimumab) was tested in patients with chemo-refractory metastatic non-small-cell lung cancer. The library was prepared using the immunoSEQ multiplex PCR assay. This is the immuneACCESS table as TCRdb keeps it, with only in-frame sequences that have V and J called. A part of the clones is gone; compared with another copy, unresolved V genes explain less than half, and the rest is unexplained. The sample table holds tens of thousands of clones, of which roughly 85% were seen once. Roughly a tenth of the sample belongs to the ten largest clones. The sequences come from peripheral blood, collected from a patient treated with radiotherapy plus ipilimumab. The TCR was taken from a human donor with non-small cell lung cancer who had a complete response to radiotherapy plus ipilimumab.

CDR3 loop: CASSTRQGPTEAFF. DNA sequence: TGTGCCAGCAGCACGAGACAGGGGCCGACTGAAGCTTTCTTT. The sequence is built from TRBV7-8 and TRBJ1-1; the central 8 bases match TRBD1. Clipping removes 5 bases from V and 5 bases from J, with 7 as the unmatched junction base count. Looking up the germline V gene yields CDR1 SGHVS and CDR2 FQNEAQ. Including cysteine and phenylalanine, the CDR3 has 14 amino acids. Only the CDR3 portion is preserved as DNA: 42 bases, with reading frame beginning at the first base. With the portions outside the CDR3 filled from the reference TRBV7-8 and TRBJ1-1 genes, the complete variable region becomes GAGVSQSPRYKVAKRGQDVALRCDPISGHVSLFWYQQALGQGPEFLTYFQNEAQLDKSGLPSDRFFAERPEGSVSTLKIQRTQQEDSAVYLCASSTRQGPTEAFFGQGTRLTVV.